This T cell receptor (beta chain) was captured in a study of blood T cells in healthy people across ages. Study-level results: The diversity estimates, figures obtained from one million T cells, were considered underestimates.

Total RNA amounts of at least 5 micrograms were extracted per sample. A J-beta primer mix and a sample-barcoded 5' primer were used in a second PCR of roughly 6 to 12 cycles. Each CDR3 protein gets one entry after TCRdb re-called the 5' RACE reads with MiXCR. The sample contains around 1,600,000 distinct CDR3 sequences, 40% to 45% of which appear only once. Comment on this clonotype: Antigen: not known.

The receptor was derived from a woman aged 18-35 years in good health. Material: blood.

The CDR3 reads CASSGTLQVTGSPLHF. CDR3 in DNA: TGCGCCAGCAGCGGAACCTTACAGGTGACTGGTTCACCCCTCCACTTT. This chain links TRBV5-1 with TRBJ1-6, with D perhaps TRBD1 (5 bases). The V and J ends lost 4 bases and 9 bases respectively, with 20 bases between them. Germline-derived CDR1 and CDR2 are SGHRS and YFSETQ. The CDR3 is 16 amino acids.